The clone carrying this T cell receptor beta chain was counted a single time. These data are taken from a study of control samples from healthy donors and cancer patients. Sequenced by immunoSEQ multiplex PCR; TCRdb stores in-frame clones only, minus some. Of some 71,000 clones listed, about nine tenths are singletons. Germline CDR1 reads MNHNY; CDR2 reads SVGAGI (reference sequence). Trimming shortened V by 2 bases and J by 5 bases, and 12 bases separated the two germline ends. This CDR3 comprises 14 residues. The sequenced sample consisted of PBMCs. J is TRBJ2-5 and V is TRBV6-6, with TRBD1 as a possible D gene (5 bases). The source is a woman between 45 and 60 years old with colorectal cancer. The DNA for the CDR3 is TGTGCCAGCAGTTACAGGCAGGGTTGGGAGACCCAGTACTTC. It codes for CASSYRQGWETQYF.